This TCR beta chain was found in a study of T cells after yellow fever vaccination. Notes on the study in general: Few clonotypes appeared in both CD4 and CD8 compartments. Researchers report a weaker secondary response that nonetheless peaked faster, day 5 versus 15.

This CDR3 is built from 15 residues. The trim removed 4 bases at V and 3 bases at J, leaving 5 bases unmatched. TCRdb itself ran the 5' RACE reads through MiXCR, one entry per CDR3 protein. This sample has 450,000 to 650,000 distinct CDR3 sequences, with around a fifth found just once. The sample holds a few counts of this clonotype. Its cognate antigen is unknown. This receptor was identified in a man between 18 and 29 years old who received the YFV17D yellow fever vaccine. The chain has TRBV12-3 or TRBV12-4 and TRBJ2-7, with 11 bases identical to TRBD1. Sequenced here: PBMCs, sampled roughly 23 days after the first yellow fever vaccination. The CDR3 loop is CASSSTGTGGYEQYF. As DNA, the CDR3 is TGTGCCAGCAGTTCAACCGGGACAGGGGGCTACGAGCAGTACTTC.